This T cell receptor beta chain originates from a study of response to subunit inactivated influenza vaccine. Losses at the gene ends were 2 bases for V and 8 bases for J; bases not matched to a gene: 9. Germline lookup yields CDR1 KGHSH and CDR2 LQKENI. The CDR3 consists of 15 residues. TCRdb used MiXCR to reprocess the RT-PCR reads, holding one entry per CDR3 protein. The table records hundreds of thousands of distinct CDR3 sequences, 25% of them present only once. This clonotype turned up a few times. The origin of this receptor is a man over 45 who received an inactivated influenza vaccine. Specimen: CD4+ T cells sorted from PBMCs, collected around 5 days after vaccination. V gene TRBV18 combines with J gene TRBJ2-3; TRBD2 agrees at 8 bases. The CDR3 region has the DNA TGTGCCAGCTCACCATCCGGGACTAGTTCCATTACGCAGTATTTT. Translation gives CASSPSGTSSITQYF. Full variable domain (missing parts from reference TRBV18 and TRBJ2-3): NAGVMQNPRHLVRRRGQEARLRCSPMKGHSHVYWYRQLPEEGLKFMVYLQKENIIDESGMPKERFSAEFPKEGPSILRIQQVVRGDSAAYFCASSPSGTSSITQYFGPGTRLTVL.